This TCR beta chain was profiled in a study of cytomegalovirus exposure and HLA in healthy donors listed by TCRdb under 2017. For the study in its entirety: A later analysis indicated that the 95 to 150 validation repertoires were generated on the platform also employed for the approximately 700 repertoires of the first cohort. Besides the first cohort of some 670 subjects, a separate validation cohort made up of about 120 different subjects was used. The study was designed to test whether signatures of past pathogen exposure could be identified by cataloging public T cell receptors. The study combined high-throughput TCR immunosequencing, statistical association of individual TCRs with disease status, and machine learning to predict cytomegalovirus infection status.

Concerning this clone: This clone's antigen is unknown. No much larger clone exists at a distance of one base, and base qualities are not known.

Its CDR3 holds 12 amino acids, cysteine through phenylalanine. Just the 36-base CDR3 DNA is kept, in frame starting at base 1. The junction carries 7 bases between V and J, which are trimmed by 4 bases and 4 bases respectively. The germline V gene provides CDR1 SNHLY and CDR2 FYNNEI. Overall study outcomes, separate from this receptor: The study gave a list of under 200 TCR beta chains associated with cytomegalovirus. A later analysis found that TCRs clustered in the first cohort also tended to co-occur in the roughly 120 validation repertoires, with 94% of cluster scores above 0. The validation cohort had no HLA typing available for a later analysis, so co-occurrence within that cohort was assessed over all 130 or so repertoires. The authors suggested that the approach could potentially be extended to other disease states and immunological phenotypes. While some public TCRs were present in many individuals, most TCR sequences turned up only very rarely across donors. The classifier was reported to diagnose cytomegalovirus status with high specificity and sensitivity in both the original and validation cohorts. In vitro tests confirmed that a few of the cytomegalovirus-associated TCR beta chains recognize cytomegalovirus antigens.

The donors were included in the validation cohort of some 120 subjects, a group kept apart from the roughly 670-subject first cohort. The library was prepared using the immunoSEQ multiplex PCR assay. As for the original processing: A statistical classification framework was developed to diagnose cytomegalovirus status using the catalog of TCR beta chain sequences. TCRdb re-hosts the immuneACCESS table, in-frame sequences only. Its copies lack some clones; in the studies checked, an unresolved V gene accounts for under half of them, and the cause for the rest is not known. For V, J and clone size, that table is used; D and trimming come from the DNA. The sample table holds approximately 200,000 clones, of which roughly 82% were seen once. The ten top clones hold around an eighth of the sample.

The sample taken for sequencing was PBMCs. The clonotype was recovered from a woman younger than 45 in good health and CMV-seropositive. The chain uses TRBV2 and TRBJ1-2; TRBD1 is a possible D gene, resting on 5 matching bases. The CDR3 reads as follows: CASSGQSYGYTF. The nucleotide sequence reads as follows: TGTGCCAGCAGTGGACAGTCCTATGGCTACACCTTC.